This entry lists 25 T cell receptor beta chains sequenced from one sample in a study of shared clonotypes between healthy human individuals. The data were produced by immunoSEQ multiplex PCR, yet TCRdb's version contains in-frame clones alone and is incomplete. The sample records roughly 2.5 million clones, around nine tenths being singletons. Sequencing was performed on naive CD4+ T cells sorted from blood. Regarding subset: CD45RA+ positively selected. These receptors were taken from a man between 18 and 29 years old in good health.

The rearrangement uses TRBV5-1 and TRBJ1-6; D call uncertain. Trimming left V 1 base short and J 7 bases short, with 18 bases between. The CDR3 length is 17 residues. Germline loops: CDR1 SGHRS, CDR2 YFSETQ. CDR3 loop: CASSLKSTGEGNSPLHF. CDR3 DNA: TGCGCCAGCAGCTTGAAGTCGACTGGGGAAGGAAATTCACCCCTCCACTTT.

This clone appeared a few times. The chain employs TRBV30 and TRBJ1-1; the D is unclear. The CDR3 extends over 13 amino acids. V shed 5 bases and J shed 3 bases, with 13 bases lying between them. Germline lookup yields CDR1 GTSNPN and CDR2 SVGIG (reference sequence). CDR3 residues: CAWAAGRDTEAFF. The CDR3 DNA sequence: TGTGCCTGGGCGGCAGGTAGGGACACTGAAGCTTTCTTT.

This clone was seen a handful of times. CDR3 bases: TGTGCCAGCAGCCGGACTAGCGGGAACTACAATGAGCAGTTCTTC. This sequence encodes CASSRTSGNYNEQFF. The chain links TRBV5-4 to TRBJ2-1; 12 positions match TRBD2. The germline gives CDR1 SGHNT, CDR2 YYREEE (reference sequence). V was pared by 4 bases and J by 3 bases, with 2 bases of the junction left unmatched. There are 15 residues in the CDR3.

The CDR3 sequence is CASSQEGLAGVETQYF. The CDR3 region has the DNA TGCGCCAGCAGCCAAGAAGGCCTAGCGGGAGTGGAGACCCAGTACTTC. V usage is TRBV4-3 and J usage is TRBJ2-5, with 10 nucleotides matching TRBD2. This CDR3 comprises 16 residues. Germline V CDR1 and CDR2: LGHNA, YSLEER. Trimming removed 0 bases from V and 5 bases from J; junction bases left unmatched: 6.

The CDR3 DNA sequence: TGTGCCAGCATTTCTAGGACAGGGAGAGACGAGCAGTACTTC. It is translated as CASISRTGRDEQYF. The J gene is TRBJ2-7, the V gene TRBV2; TRBD1 agrees at 8 bases. Losses at the gene ends were 7 bases for V and 5 bases for J; bases not matched to a gene: 10. Per the germline V gene, CDR1 is SNHLY and CDR2 is FYNNEI. The CDR3 spans 14 residues.

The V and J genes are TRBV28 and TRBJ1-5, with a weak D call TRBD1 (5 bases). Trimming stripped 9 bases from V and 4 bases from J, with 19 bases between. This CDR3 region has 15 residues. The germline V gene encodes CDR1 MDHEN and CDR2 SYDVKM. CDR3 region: CASFTTGDPNQPQHF. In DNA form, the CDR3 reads TGTGCCAGTTTTACTACAGGTGATCCGAATCAGCCCCAGCATTTT.

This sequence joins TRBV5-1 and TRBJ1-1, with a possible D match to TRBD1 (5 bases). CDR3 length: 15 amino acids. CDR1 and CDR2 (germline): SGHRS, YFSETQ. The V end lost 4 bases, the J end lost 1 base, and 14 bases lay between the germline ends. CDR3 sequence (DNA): TGCGCCAGCAGCCCCCGGGAGGGGCCGAACACTGAAGCTTTCTTT. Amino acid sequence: CASSPREGPNTEAFF.

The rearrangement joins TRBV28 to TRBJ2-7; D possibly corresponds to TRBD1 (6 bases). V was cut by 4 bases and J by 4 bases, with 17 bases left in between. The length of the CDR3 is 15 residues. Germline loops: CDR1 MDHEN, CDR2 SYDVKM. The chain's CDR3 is CASSSTGRGRYEQYF. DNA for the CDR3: TGTGCCAGCAGTTCAACCGGCAGGGGACGGTACGAGCAGTACTTC. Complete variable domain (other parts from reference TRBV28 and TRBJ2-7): DVKVTQSSRYLVKRTGEKVFLECVQDMDHENMFWYRQDPGLGLRLIYFSYDVKMKEKGDIPEGYSVSREKKERFSLILESASTNQTSMYLCASSSTGRGRYEQYFGPGTRLTVT.

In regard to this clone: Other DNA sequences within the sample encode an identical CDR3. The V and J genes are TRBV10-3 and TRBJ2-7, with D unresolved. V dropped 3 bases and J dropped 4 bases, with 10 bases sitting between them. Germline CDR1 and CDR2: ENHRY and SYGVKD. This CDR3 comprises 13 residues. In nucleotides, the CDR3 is TGTGCCATCAGTGATAGGGCAGGATACGAGCAGTACTTC. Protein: CAISDRAGYEQYF.

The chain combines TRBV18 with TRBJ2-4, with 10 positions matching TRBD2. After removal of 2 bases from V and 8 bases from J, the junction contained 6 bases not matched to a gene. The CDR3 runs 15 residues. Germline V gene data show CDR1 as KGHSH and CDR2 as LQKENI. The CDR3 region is CASSPGLAGAHIQYF. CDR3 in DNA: TGTGCCAGCTCACCAGGGCTAGCGGGGGCCCACATTCAGTACTTC.

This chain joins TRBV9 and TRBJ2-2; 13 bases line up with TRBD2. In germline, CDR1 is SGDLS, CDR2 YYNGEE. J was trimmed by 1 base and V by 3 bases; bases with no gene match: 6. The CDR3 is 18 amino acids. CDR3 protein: CASSGGLAGRKNTGELFF. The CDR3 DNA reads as TGTGCCAGCAGCGGGGGACTAGCGGGGCGAAAGAACACCGGGGAGCTGTTTTTT.

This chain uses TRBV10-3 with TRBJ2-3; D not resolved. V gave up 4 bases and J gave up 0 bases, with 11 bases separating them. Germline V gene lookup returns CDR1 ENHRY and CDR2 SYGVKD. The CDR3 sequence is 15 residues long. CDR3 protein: CAISVDGSSTDTQYF. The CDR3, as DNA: TGTGCCATCAGTGTTGATGGATCTAGCACAGATACGCAGTATTTT.

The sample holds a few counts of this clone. The chain's CDR3 is CASSEEGSRSGNTIYF. In DNA form, the CDR3 reads TGTGCCAGCAGTGAAGAAGGATCGAGGTCTGGAAACACCATATATTTT. V usage is TRBV2 and J usage is TRBJ1-3, with no clear D. The germline V gene has CDR1 SNHLY and CDR2 FYNNEI. Between the trimmed V and J ends, which lost 1 base and 1 base, there was a span of 11 bases. This CDR3 has 16 residues.

The CDR3 spells CATKGSQETQYF. Written as DNA, the CDR3 is TGTGCCACCAAGGGGTCCCAAGAGACCCAGTACTTC. The V call is TRBV19, the J call TRBJ2-5; TRBD1 is a possible D gene (5 bases). CDR1 and CDR2 (germline): LNHDA, SQIVND (reference sequence). This CDR3 contains 12 residues. The V end was cut by 10 bases, the J end by 1 base, with 10 bases between.

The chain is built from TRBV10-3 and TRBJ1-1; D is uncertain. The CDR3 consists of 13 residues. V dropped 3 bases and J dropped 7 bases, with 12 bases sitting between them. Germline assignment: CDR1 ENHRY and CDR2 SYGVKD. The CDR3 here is CAISDSGKIEAFF. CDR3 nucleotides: TGTGCCATCAGTGATTCTGGGAAAATTGAAGCTTTCTTT.

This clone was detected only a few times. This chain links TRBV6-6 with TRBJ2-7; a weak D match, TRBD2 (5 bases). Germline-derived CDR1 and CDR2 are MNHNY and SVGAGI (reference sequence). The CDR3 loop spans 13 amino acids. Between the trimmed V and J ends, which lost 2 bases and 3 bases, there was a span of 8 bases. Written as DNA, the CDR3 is TGTGCCAGCAGTTACGGGGAGTACTACGAGCAGTACTTC. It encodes CASSYGEYYEQYF.

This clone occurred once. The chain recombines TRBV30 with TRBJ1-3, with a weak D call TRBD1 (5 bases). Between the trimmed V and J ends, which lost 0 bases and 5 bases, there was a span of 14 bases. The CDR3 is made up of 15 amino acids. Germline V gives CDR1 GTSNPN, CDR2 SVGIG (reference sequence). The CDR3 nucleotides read TGTGCCTGGAGTGTCGGCTCGGGACCACGAAACACCATATATTTT. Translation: CAWSVGSGPRNTIYF.

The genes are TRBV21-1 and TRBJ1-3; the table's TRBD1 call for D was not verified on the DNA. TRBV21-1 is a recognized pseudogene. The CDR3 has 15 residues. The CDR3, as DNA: TGTGCCAGCAGCAAAGGGGCATTTACTGGAAACACCATATATTTT. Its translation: CASSKGAFTGNTIYF.

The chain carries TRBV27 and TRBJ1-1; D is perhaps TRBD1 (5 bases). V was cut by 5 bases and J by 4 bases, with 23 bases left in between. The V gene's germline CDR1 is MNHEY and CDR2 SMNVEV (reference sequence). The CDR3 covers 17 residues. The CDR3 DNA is TGTGCCAGCAGTCAGGCGGCTTCGACGGTGGGGCGCACTGAAGCTTTCTTT. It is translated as CASSQAASTVGRTEAFF.

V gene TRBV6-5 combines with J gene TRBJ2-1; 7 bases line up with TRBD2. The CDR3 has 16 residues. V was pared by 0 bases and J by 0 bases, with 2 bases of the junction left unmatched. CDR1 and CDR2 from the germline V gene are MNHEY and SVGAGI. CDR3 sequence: CASSYSRGSSYNEQFF. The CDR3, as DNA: TGTGCCAGCAGTTACTCGCGGGGGAGCTCCTACAATGAGCAGTTCTTC.

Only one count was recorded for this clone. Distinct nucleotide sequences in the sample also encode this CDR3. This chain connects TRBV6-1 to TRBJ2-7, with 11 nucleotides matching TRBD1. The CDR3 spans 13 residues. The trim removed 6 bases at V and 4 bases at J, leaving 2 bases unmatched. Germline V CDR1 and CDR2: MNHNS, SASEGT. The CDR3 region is CASRGDRGYEQYF. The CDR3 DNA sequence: TGTGCCAGCAGGGGGGACAGGGGGTACGAGCAGTACTTC.

The CDR3: CAGNKEGTTGGYTF. The CDR3 bases are TGTGCCGGGAACAAGGAAGGGACAACGGGGGGCTACACCTTC. The chain recombines TRBV6-1 with TRBJ1-2; a possible D gene is TRBD1 (6 bases). The CDR3 runs to 14 residues. Trimming removed 11 bases at V and 8 bases at J, with 24 bases between. Looked up from germline, CDR1 is MNHNS and CDR2 is SASEGT.

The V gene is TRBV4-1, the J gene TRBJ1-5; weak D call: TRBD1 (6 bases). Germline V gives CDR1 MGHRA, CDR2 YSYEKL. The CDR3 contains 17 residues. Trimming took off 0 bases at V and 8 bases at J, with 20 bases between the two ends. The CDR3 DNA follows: TGCGCCAGCAGCCAAGACGCGGGCAGGGGAGGGCAGGAGCCCCAGCATTTT. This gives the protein CASSQDAGRGGQEPQHF.

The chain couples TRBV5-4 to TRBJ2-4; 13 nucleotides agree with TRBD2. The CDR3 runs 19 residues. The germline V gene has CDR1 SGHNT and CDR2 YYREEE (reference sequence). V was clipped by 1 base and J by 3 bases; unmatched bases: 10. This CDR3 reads CASSLRPTSGGAGKNIQYF. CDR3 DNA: TGTGCCAGCAGCTTGCGGCCTACTAGCGGGGGGGCCGGCAAAAACATTCAGTACTTC.

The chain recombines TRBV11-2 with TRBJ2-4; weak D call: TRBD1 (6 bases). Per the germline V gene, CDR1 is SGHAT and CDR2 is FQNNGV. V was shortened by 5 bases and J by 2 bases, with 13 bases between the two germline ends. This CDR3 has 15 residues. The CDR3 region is CASSVGTKPKNIQYF. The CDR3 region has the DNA TGTGCCAGCAGCGTAGGGACAAAACCCAAAAACATTCAGTACTTC.